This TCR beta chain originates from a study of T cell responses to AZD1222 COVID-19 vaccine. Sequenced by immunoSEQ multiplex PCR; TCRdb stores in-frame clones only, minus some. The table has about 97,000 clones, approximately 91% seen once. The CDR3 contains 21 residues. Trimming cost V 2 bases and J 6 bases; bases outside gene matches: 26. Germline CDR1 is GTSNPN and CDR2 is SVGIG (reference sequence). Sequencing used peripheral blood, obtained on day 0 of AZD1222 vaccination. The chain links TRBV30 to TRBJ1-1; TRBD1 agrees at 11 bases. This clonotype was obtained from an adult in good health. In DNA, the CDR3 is TGTGCCTGGAGTCCCTCGAACGCATCCCCGGGACAGGGGGGATTATGGCCTGAAGCTTTCTTT. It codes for CAWSPSNASPGQGGLWPEAFF.